This T cell receptor beta chain is drawn from a study of T-cell memory formation after mild COVID-19. A remark on this clonotype: What it binds is unknown.

Study findings and constraints: Clones that shrank (day 15 to 85) were balanced CD4/CD8, whereas later expanders leaned CD4+. The study found contracting CD4+ clones mainly in CM and EM and contracting CD8+ clones in EMRA.

Constant-segment primers were used for 5'RACE, and the resulting TCR alpha and TCR beta cDNA libraries carried sample barcodes and UMIs. Each CDR3 protein is one row after TCRdb ran MiXCR on the 5' RACE reads. The sample includes around 300,000 distinct CDR3 sequences, roughly 13% of them seen just once. The germline V gene encodes CDR1 SGHDT and CDR2 YYEEEE. V gave up 1 base and J gave up 5 bases; unmatched junction bases: 8. This CDR3 comprises 16 residues. The specimen sequenced was PBMCs or a T cell subset sorted from them (not recorded which). This sequence was found in a man aged 18 to 29 who had mild COVID-19 (a few samples of this study predate the infection). Cell type and time point are not known. The chain links TRBV5-6 to TRBJ2-2, with 7 bases aligning to TRBD1. The CDR3 spells CASSLYGTALTGELFF. The CDR3 nucleotides read TGTGCCAGCAGCTTGTACGGGACAGCGCTTACCGGGGAGCTGTTTTTT.